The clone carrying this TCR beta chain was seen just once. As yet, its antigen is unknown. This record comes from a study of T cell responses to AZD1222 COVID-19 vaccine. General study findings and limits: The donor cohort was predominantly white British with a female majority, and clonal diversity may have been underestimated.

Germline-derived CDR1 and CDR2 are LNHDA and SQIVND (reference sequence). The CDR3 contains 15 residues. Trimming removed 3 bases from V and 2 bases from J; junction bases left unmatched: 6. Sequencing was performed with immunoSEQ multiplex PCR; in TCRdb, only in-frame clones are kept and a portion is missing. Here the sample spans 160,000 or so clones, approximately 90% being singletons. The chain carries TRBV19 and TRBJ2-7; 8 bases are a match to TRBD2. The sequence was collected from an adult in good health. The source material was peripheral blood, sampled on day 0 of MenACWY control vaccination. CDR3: CASSIREGPAYEQYF. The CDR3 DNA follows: TGTGCCAGTAGTATTCGGGAGGGACCCGCCTACGAGCAGTACTTC.